The clone carrying this TCR beta chain was counted a single time. Patients in Seattle were enrolled during active infection, then followed longitudinally. Original handling: How many nucleated cells were present was estimated from reference gene primer amplification. The table came from immunoSEQ multiplex PCR; TCRdb's copy has only in-frame clones and leaves some out. V, J and clone size were drawn from that table, and D and trimming were deduced from the DNA. Altogether almost 200,000 clones are present, around 79% being singletons, with the ten largest covering around 5.9%. The data were taken from a study of blood T cell repertoires in COVID-19. Turning to the study itself: Acute and convalescent COVID-19 samples came from the United States, Italy and Spain. T cells, B-cell-depleted T cells, or PBMCs provided the cDNA or gDNA that served as material.

The V gene lost 1 base and the J gene lost 4 bases, with 11 bases spanning the gap. The germline V gene encodes CDR1 SGHTS and CDR2 YDEGEE. CDR3 length equals 14 residues. The V and J genes are TRBV5-8 and TRBJ1-2; TRBD1 might be the D (6 bases). Sequencing used peripheral blood. This sequence originates from a middle-aged woman with COVID-19, enrolled during active disease. CDR3 nucleotides: TGTGCCAGCAGCTTGAGGGACACCCCCTATGGCTACACCTTC. It translates to CASSLRDTPYGYTF.